A single sample gave rise to the 11 T cell receptor beta chains below, sequenced in a study of cytomegalovirus exposure and HLA in healthy donors. The primer mix had 60 Vbeta and 13 Jbeta primers. Clones were sequenced by immunoSEQ multiplex PCR, and TCRdb holds only the in-frame ones, with some missing. The sample yields around 130,000 clones, roughly three quarters seen once. The sequenced sample was PBMCs. The receptors stem from a woman aged 18-29 years in good health and CMV-seronegative.

The chain links TRBV7-9 to TRBJ2-7; 7 bases are a match to TRBD2. Germline CDR1 is SEHNR and CDR2 is FQNEAQ (reference sequence). V lost 5 bases to trimming and J lost 0 bases; unmatched junction nucleotides: 13. The CDR3 sequence is 17 residues long. CDR3 sequence (DNA): TGTGCCAGCAGCCCCACAGCGGGAATCTTCAGCTCCTACGAGCAGTACTTC. Translated, it gives CASSPTAGIFSSYEQYF.

The V gene is TRBV5-4, the J gene TRBJ2-3; 9 bases are a match to TRBD1. With 5 bases clipped from V and 1 base from J, the junction kept 8 bases outside the gene matches. Germline CDR1 and CDR2: SGHNT and YYREEE (reference sequence). The CDR3 spans 16 residues. This chain's CDR3 is CASRPDRGVRTDTQYF. In nucleotides, the CDR3 is TGTGCCAGCAGACCAGACAGGGGGGTGCGCACAGATACGCAGTATTTT.

CDR3 protein: CASSLAVDRMADTQYF. Here the CDR3 DNA reads TGCGCCAGCAGCTTGGCCGTTGACAGGATGGCAGATACGCAGTATTTT. The gene calls are TRBV5-1 and TRBJ2-3; TRBD1 is a possible D gene (6 bases). Trimming left V 0 bases short and J 4 bases short, with 15 bases between. Germline V gene sequence: CDR1 SGHRS, CDR2 YFSETQ. This CDR3 region has 16 residues.

The chain carries TRBV6-9 and TRBJ2-1; no reliable D call. The CDR3 length is 10 residues. Germline CDR1 is MNHGY and CDR2 is SVAAGI. Trimming left V 6 bases short and J 8 bases short, with 5 bases between. CDR3 in DNA: TGTGCCAGCAGCCGGTATGAGCAGTTCTTC. This encodes CASSRYEQFF.

This clone was observed once. This sequence joins TRBV5-6 and TRBJ1-2; tentatively, D is TRBD1 (6 bases). The CDR3 contains 14 residues. The germline V and J ends were trimmed by 5 bases and 11 bases, with 22 bases remaining between them. Germline V gene sequence: CDR1 SGHDT, CDR2 YYEEEE. The chain's CDR3 is CASSTPGSGTPYTF. The DNA of the CDR3 is TGTGCCAGCAGTACACCCGGGTCGGGGACACCATACACCTTC.

CDR3 residues: CASSELGQNTGELFF. The CDR3 region has the DNA TGTGCCAGCAGTGAATTGGGACAGAACACCGGGGAGCTGTTTTTT. The chain has TRBV2 and TRBJ2-2; possibly TRBD1 for D (6 bases). CDR3 length: 15 residues. V was pared by 2 bases and J by 1 base, with 8 bases between. Germline V CDR1 and CDR2: SNHLY, FYNNEI.

The rearrangement links TRBV29-1 to TRBJ1-1; 7 bases line up with TRBD1. This CDR3 is 12 amino acids long. Germline loops: CDR1 SQVTM, CDR2 ANQGSEA. Unmatched junction bases numbered 8, after V lost 2 bases and J lost 11 bases. CDR3 region: CSVEKGTGDAFF. DNA of the CDR3: TGCAGCGTTGAAAAAGGTACAGGGGATGCTTTCTTT.

V usage is TRBV5-6 and J usage is TRBJ1-1; D gene unclear. The germline CDR1 and CDR2 sequences are SGHDT and YYEEEE. CDR3 length equals 18 residues. V was pared by 4 bases and J by 1 base, with 23 bases between. CDR3 nucleotide sequence: TGTGCCAGCAGCCGACCTCGCAGCGGAAGGCTGACGAACACTGAAGCTTTCTTT. Its translation: CASSRPRSGRLTNTEAFF.

About this clone: Different DNA sequences within this sample yield the same CDR3. The chain uses TRBV30 and TRBJ1-6, with D unclear. The CDR3 length is 15 residues. The germline gives CDR1 GTSNPN, CDR2 SVGIG (reference sequence). V was pared by 4 bases and J by 13 bases, with 23 bases between. CDR3 sequence: CAWTPRQAQHSPLHF. CDR3 bases: TGTGCCTGGACCCCCCGGCAGGCGCAACACTCTCCCCTCCACTTT.

This chain links TRBV27 with TRBJ2-1; 9 positions match TRBD2. The CDR3 is made up of 16 amino acids. The germline V gene encodes CDR1 MNHEY and CDR2 SMNVEV (reference sequence). Unmatched junction bases numbered 6, after V lost 2 bases and J lost 4 bases. The CDR3 sequence: CASSLAGGPGYNEQFF. CDR3 coding DNA: TGTGCCAGCAGTTTAGCGGGAGGGCCCGGTTACAATGAGCAGTTCTTC.

The chain links TRBV6-1 to TRBJ2-5; no clear D. The ends were cut back, 1 base at V and 2 bases at J, with 5 bases in the middle. Germline V gives CDR1 MNHNS, CDR2 SASEGT. This CDR3 comprises 13 residues. The CDR3 is CASSEDTQETQYF. The CDR3 DNA is TGTGCCAGCAGTGAAGACACGCAAGAGACCCAGTACTTC.